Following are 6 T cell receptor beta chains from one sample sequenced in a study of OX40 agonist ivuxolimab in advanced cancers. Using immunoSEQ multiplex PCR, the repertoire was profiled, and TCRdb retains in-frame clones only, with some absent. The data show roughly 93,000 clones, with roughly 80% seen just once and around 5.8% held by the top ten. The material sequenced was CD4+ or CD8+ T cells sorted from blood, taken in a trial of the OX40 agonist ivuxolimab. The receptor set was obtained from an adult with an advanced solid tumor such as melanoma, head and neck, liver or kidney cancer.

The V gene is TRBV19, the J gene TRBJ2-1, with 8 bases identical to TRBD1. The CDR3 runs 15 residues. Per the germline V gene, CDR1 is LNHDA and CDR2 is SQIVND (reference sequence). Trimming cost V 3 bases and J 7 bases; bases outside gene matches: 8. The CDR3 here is CASSMTGAFRNEQFF. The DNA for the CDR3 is TGTGCCAGTAGTATGACAGGGGCGTTTAGGAATGAGCAGTTCTTC.

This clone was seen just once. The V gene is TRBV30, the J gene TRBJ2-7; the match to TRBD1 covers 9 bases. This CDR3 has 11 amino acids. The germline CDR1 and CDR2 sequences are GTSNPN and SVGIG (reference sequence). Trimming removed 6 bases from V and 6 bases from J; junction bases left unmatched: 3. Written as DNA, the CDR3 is TGTGCCTGCAGACAGGGGGGCGAGCAGTACTTC. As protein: CACRQGGEQYF.

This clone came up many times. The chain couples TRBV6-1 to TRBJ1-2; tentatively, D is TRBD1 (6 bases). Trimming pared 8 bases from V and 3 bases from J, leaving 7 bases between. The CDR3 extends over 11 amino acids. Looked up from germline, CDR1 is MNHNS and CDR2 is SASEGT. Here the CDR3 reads CASGTYYGYTF. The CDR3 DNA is TGTGCCAGCGGGACATACTATGGCTACACCTTC.

CDR3 coding DNA: TGTGCCAGTAGCCCAAATTATGAGCGCTACACCTTC. It encodes CASSPNYERYTF. This chain uses TRBV19 with TRBJ1-2; D unresolved. This CDR3 spans 12 amino acids. The V and J ends lost 6 bases and 9 bases respectively, with 14 bases between them. Per germline, CDR1 LNHDA and CDR2 SQIVND (reference sequence).

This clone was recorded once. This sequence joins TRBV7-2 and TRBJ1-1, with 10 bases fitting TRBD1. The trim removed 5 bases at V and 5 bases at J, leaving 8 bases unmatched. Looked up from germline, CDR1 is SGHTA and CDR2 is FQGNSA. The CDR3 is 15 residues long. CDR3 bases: TGTGCCAGCAGCCAAGTAGGGACAGGGGTGACTGAAGCTTTCTTT. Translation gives CASSQVGTGVTEAFF.

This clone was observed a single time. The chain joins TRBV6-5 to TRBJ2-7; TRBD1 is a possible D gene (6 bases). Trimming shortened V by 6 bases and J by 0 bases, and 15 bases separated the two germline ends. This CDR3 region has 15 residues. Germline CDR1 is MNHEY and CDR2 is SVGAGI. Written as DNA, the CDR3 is TGTGCCAGCAGCTCCCTCCAGGGGAACTCCTACGAGCAGTACTTC. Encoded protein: CASSSLQGNSYEQYF.